Below, 25 T cell receptor beta chains from the same sample are listed, as sequenced in a study of cytomegalovirus exposure and HLA in healthy donors (dated by TCRdb to 2016 to 2017). Library generation was performed with the immunoSEQ multiplex PCR assay. For the multiplex PCR, a mixture combining 60 forward primers for TCR Vbeta segments and 13 reverse primers for TCR Jbeta segments was used. The table comes from immuneACCESS by way of TCRdb, which keeps in-frame sequences with V and J called. Part of the clones is missing from these tables; in studies checked, under half for an unresolved V gene and the rest for unknown reasons. The sample includes 150,000 to 200,000 clones, with approximately 67% observed a single time. The ten top clones hold around 3% of the sample. The material sequenced was PBMCs. The receptors derive from a man aged 35-49 years in good health and CMV-seronegative.

About this clone: One junction end disagrees with the germline gene, perhaps due to a read error. The rearrangement uses TRBV7-9 and TRBJ2-7; a possible D gene is TRBD1 (6 bases). Germline loops: CDR1 SEHNR, CDR2 FQNEAQ (reference sequence). The CDR3 extends over 13 amino acids. The CDR3 protein is CSSVRDTTLEQYF. The CDR3 DNA reads TGTTCCAGCGTCCGGGACACTACTCTTGAGCAGTACTTC.

The chain carries TRBV29-1 and TRBJ2-3; 8 bases agree with TRBD1. This CDR3 contains 13 residues. CDR1 is SQVTM and CDR2 is ANQGSEA in the germline V gene. J gave up 14 bases and V 8 bases, and 18 bases lay outside the gene matches. This chain's CDR3 is CSTLFLDRGMWYF. CDR3 bases: TGCAGCACTTTATTCTTAGACAGGGGCATGTGGTATTTT.

The J gene is TRBJ1-1, the V gene TRBV5-1, with D possibly being TRBD1 (5 bases). CDR1 and CDR2 (germline): SGHRS, YFSETQ. This CDR3 region has 15 residues. The germline V and J ends were trimmed by 0 bases and 3 bases, with 12 bases remaining between them. CDR3 in DNA: TGCGCCAGCAGCTTGGTATCAGGGATGGACACTGAAGCTTTCTTT. This gives the protein CASSLVSGMDTEAFF.

V gene TRBV7-9 combines with J gene TRBJ2-1; D unclear. CDR1 SEHNR and CDR2 FQNEAQ come from the germline V gene (reference sequence). V was shortened by 6 bases and J by 10 bases, with 19 bases between the two germline ends. The CDR3 contains 14 residues. CDR3 in DNA: TGTGCCAGCAGTCCGGTTCGGCTCCCCAGGGAGCAGTTCTTC. It encodes CASSPVRLPREQFF.

The CDR3 DNA sequence: TGTGCCAGCACGCACGGTGGGGACTACCAAGAGACCCAGTACTTC. It specifies CASTHGGDYQETQYF. The chain has TRBV11-2 and TRBJ2-5; tentatively, D is TRBD2 (6 bases). Germline lookup yields CDR1 SGHAT and CDR2 FQNNGV. V shed 7 bases and J shed 0 bases, with 15 bases lying between them. This CDR3 comprises 15 residues.

This clone was counted a few times. The chain couples TRBV5-1 to TRBJ1-4; 7 bases are a match to TRBD1. V dropped 5 bases and J dropped 7; count of bases not matched to a gene: 11. Germline CDR1 is SGHRS and CDR2 is YFSETQ. The CDR3 length is 15 residues. CDR3 in DNA: TGCGCCAGCAGACGTACAGGGGCGCAACTTGAAAAACTGTTTTTT. Its translation is CASRRTGAQLEKLFF.

CDR3 DNA: TGTGCCAGCAGCCCCTGGACGGAGGCGGAGACCCAGTACTTC. As protein: CASSPWTEAETQYF. The rearrangement links TRBV6-1 to TRBJ2-5; weak D call: TRBD2 (5 bases). V was pared by 6 bases and J by 5 bases, with 16 bases between. This CDR3 is 14 amino acids long. The germline gives CDR1 MNHNS, CDR2 SASEGT.

A few counts support this clone. The rearrangement joins TRBV5-4 to TRBJ2-3; 7 nucleotides agree with TRBD2. Germline CDR1 is SGHNT and CDR2 is YYREEE (reference sequence). With V trimmed by 5 bases and J by 1 base, 4 bases remained unmatched. The CDR3 totals 14 residues. CDR3 DNA sequence: TGTGCCAGCAGTGCTAGCGGAGGCACAGATACGCAGTATTTT. Translating gives CASSASGGTDTQYF. The full variable domain, with the rest looked up from reference TRBV5-4 and TRBJ2-3, is ETGVTQSPTHLIKTRGQQVTLRCSSQSGHNTVSWYQQALGQGPQFIFQYYREEENGRGNFPPRFSGLQFPNYSSELNVNALELDDSALYLCASSASGGTDTQYFGPGTRLTVL.

This clone was picked up a small number of times. This chain connects TRBV5-1 to TRBJ2-5, with D perhaps TRBD2 (5 bases). Germline CDR1 is SGHRS and CDR2 is YFSETQ. This CDR3 comprises 14 residues. The V gene lost 1 base and the J gene lost 4 bases, with 11 bases spanning the gap. CDR3 amino acids: CASSLSAGLETQYF. The CDR3 coding sequence is TGCGCCAGCAGCTTGTCGGCAGGACTAGAGACCCAGTACTTC.

The chain employs TRBV5-6 and TRBJ1-5; D ambiguous. The V gene's germline CDR1 is SGHDT and CDR2 YYEEEE. Trimming shortened V by 5 bases and J by 4 bases, and 13 bases separated the two germline ends. CDR3 length equals 14 residues. The CDR3 here is CASRRGLWNQPQHF. CDR3 bases: TGTGCCAGCAGGCGCGGACTTTGGAATCAGCCCCAGCATTTT.

The V gene is TRBV6-5, the J gene TRBJ2-1; weak D call: TRBD1 (6 bases). The CDR3 is made up of 15 amino acids. Germline CDR1 and CDR2: MNHEY and SVGAGI. With 4 bases removed from V and 7 bases from J, the gap between germline ends came to 17 bases. In nucleotides, the CDR3 is TGTGCCAGCAGTTTGGGCCAGGGGCTTGGGAATGAGCAGTTCTTC. Its protein is CASSLGQGLGNEQFF.

CDR3 region: CASSLAVPGSDGYTF. CDR3 sequence (DNA): TGTGCCAGCAGCTTAGCTGTCCCAGGGTCGGATGGCTACACCTTC. J is TRBJ1-2 and V is TRBV7-2, with TRBD1 as a possible D gene (5 bases). V lost 0 bases and J lost 6, with 14 bases in between. The germline V gene encodes CDR1 SGHTA and CDR2 FQGNSA. The CDR3 covers 15 residues.

V gene TRBV30 combines with J gene TRBJ2-5, with 7 bases aligning to TRBD1. Germline V CDR1 and CDR2: GTSNPN, SVGIG (reference sequence). V was pared by 0 bases and J by 4 bases, with 8 bases of the junction left unmatched. The CDR3 consists of 15 residues. CDR3: CAWSVGGGERETQYF. In nucleotides, the CDR3 is TGTGCCTGGAGTGTAGGGGGCGGAGAACGAGAGACCCAGTACTTC.

CDR3 residues: CASSYLAGGSYNEQFF. The CDR3 nucleotides are TGTGCCAGCAGTTACCTAGCGGGAGGATCCTACAATGAGCAGTTCTTC. The rearrangement links TRBV7-3 to TRBJ2-1, with 11 bases matching TRBD2. V lost 6 bases to trimming and J lost 1 base; unmatched junction nucleotides: 5. CDR1 is SGHTA and CDR2 is FQGTGA in the germline V gene. This CDR3 is 16 amino acids long. Based on the CDR3 plus reference TRBV7-3 and TRBJ2-1, the full variable domain is GAGVSQTPSNKVTEKGKYVELRCDPISGHTALYWYRQSLGQGPEFLIYFQGTGAADDSGLPNDRFFAVRPEGSVSTLKIQRTERGDSAVYLCASSYLAGGSYNEQFFGPGTRLTVL.

The V call is TRBV6-4, the J call TRBJ2-2, with D tentatively TRBD2 (5 bases). CDR1 and CDR2 from the germline V gene are MRHNA and SNTAGT. CDR3 length: 16 amino acids. Trimming shortened V by 2 bases and J by 6 bases, and 16 bases separated the two germline ends. CDR3 DNA: TGTGCCAGCAGTGACGGAGAAAGGGCCGGGGCCGGGGAGCTGTTTTTT. Translating gives CASSDGERAGAGELFF.

The chain is built from TRBV30 and TRBJ2-3; 9 bases are a match to TRBD2. V gave up 1 base and J gave up 6 bases; unmatched junction bases: 2. Per germline, CDR1 GTSNPN and CDR2 SVGIG (reference sequence). The CDR3 has 13 residues. CDR3 bases: TGTGCCTGGAGTGCGGGACTAGCTGATACGCAGTATTTT. Translation gives CAWSAGLADTQYF.

The rearrangement links TRBV30 to TRBJ2-7, with 7 bases lining up with TRBD1. The CDR3 runs 13 residues. Per germline, CDR1 GTSNPN and CDR2 SVGIG (reference sequence). The V gene end was trimmed by 5 bases and the J gene end by 4 bases; junction bases not matched to a gene: 8. As DNA, the CDR3 is TGTGCCTGGTCTAGACAGGGAAAGTACGAGCAGTACTTC. Translated, it gives CAWSRQGKYEQYF.

A word on this clone: Germline and junction disagree at one end, which may indicate a read error. The chain combines TRBV7-7 with TRBJ2-2; TRBD2 matches 8 bases. The CDR3 extends over 17 amino acids. CDR1 is SSHAT, CDR2 FNYEAQ, per germline (reference sequence). The CDR3 DNA reads TGTGCTAGCAGCTTATCCCCCAGCGGGGGGAACACCGGGGAGCTGTTTTTT. It yields the protein CASSLSPSGGNTGELFF.

J is TRBJ2-1 and V is TRBV4-1; TRBD2 might be the D (6 bases). Trimming stripped 1 base from V and 2 bases from J, with 15 bases between. The length of the CDR3 is 17 residues. CDR1 MGHRA and CDR2 YSYEKL come from the germline V gene. DNA of the CDR3: TGCGCCAGCAGCCAAGTTGACCTGGGACTCACCTACAATGAGCAGTTCTTC. It translates to CASSQVDLGLTYNEQFF.

This chain links TRBV30 with TRBJ1-4; 7 bases line up with TRBD1. The germline V gene has CDR1 GTSNPN and CDR2 SVGIG (reference sequence). This CDR3 has 12 residues. V gave up 5 bases and J gave up 8 bases; unmatched junction bases: 5. CDR3 loop: CAWGTGVEKLFF. CDR3 DNA: TGTGCCTGGGGCACAGGGGTAGAAAAACTGTTTTTT.

This clone has more than one count but fewer than ten. The genes are TRBV5-1 and TRBJ2-1; 12 nucleotides align to TRBD2. The CDR3 extends over 15 amino acids. J was trimmed by 8 bases and V by 4 bases; bases with no gene match: 7. Germline V CDR1 and CDR2: SGHRS, YFSETQ. This chain's CDR3 is CASSILAGGLDEQFF. In nucleotides, the CDR3 is TGCGCCAGCAGCATCCTAGCGGGGGGGCTCGATGAGCAGTTCTTC.

The rearrangement joins TRBV27 to TRBJ2-5; 13 bases map to TRBD2. The germline V gene has CDR1 MNHEY and CDR2 SMNVEV (reference sequence). The J segment lost 5 bases and the V segment lost 3 bases, leaving 9 bases of the junction unmatched. The CDR3 runs to 17 residues. CDR3 DNA: TGTGCCAGCAGTTTTCGCACTAGCGGGGGGGCGCGGGAGACCCAGTACTTC. Translation: CASSFRTSGGARETQYF.

This clone has just one count. V is TRBV11-2 and J is TRBJ2-5; perhaps TRBD2 as D (6 bases). This CDR3 comprises 13 residues. The V gene lost 3 bases and the J gene lost 2 bases, with 7 bases spanning the gap. Per germline, CDR1 SGHAT and CDR2 FQNNGV. In nucleotides, the CDR3 is TGTGCCAGCAGCTTCCGGGGGCAAGAGACCCAGTACTTC. Encoded protein: CASSFRGQETQYF.

J is TRBJ2-3 and V is TRBV19, with 7 positions matching TRBD2. Germline-derived CDR1 and CDR2 are LNHDA and SQIVND (reference sequence). The CDR3 is 14 residues long. The V and J ends lost 5 bases and 9 bases, in that order; junction bases with no gene match: 11. In DNA form, the CDR3 reads TGTGCCAGTAGTTCCGGGACTACCCCTCTAACGCAGTATTTT. Protein product: CASSSGTTPLTQYF.

In this sample, this clone turned up a few times. The CDR3 is CASSLIAPDRLTGNTIYF. In DNA, the CDR3 is TGTGCCAGCAGCTTGATCGCGCCGGACAGGTTGACTGGAAACACCATATATTTT. The V and J genes are TRBV5-4 and TRBJ1-3; 7 bases match TRBD1. Unmatched junction bases numbered 12, after V lost 1 base and J lost 2 bases. In germline, CDR1 is SGHNT, CDR2 YYREEE (reference sequence). This CDR3 comprises 18 residues.